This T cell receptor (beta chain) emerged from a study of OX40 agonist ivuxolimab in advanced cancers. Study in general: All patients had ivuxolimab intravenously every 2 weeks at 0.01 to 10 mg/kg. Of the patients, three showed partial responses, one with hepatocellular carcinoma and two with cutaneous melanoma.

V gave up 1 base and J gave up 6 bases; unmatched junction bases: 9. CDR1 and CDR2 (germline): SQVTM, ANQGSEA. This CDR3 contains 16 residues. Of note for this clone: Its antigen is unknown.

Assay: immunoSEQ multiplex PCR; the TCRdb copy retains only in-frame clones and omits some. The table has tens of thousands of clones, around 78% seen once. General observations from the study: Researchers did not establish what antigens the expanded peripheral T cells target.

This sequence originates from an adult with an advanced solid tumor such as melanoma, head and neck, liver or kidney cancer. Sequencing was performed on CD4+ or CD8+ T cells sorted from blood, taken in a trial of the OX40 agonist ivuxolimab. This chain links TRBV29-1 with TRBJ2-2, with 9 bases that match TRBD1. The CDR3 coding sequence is TGCAGCGTTGAAGCGGACAGGGGATTTAGGGCCGGGGAGCTGTTTTTT. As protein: CSVEADRGFRAGELFF.